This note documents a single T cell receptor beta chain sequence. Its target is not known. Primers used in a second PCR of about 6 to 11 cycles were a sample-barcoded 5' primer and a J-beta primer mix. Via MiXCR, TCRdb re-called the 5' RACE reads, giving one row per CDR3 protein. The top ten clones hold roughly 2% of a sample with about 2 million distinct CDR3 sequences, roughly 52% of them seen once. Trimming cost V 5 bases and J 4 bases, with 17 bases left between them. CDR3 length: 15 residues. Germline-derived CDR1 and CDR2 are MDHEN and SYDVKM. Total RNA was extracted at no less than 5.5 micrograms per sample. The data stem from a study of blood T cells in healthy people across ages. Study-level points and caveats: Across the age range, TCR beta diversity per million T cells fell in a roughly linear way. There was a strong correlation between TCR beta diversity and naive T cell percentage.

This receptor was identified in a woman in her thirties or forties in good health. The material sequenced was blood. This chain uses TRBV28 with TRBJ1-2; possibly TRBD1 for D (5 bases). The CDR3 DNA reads TGTGCCAGCAGTCCCGCACAGGCTACTAGCTATGGCTACACCTTC. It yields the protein CASSPAQATSYGYTF.